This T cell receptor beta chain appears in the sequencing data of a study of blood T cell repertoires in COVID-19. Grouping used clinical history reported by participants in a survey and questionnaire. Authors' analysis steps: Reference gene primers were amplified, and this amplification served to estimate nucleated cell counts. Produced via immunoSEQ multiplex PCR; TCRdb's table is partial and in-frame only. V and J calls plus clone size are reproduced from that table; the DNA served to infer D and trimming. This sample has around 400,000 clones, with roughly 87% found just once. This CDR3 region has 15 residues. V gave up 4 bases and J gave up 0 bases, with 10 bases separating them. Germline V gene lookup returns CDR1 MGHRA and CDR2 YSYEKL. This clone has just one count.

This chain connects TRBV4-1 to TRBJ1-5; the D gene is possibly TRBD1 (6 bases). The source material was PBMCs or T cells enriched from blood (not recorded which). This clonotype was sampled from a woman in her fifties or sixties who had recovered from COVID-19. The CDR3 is CASSPGVYSNQPQHF. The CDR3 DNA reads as TGCGCCAGCAGCCCAGGGGTTTATAGCAATCAGCCCCAGCATTTT.